This T cell receptor (beta chain) was documented in a study of T-cell reconstitution after alpha-beta-depleted transplantation in children. The study's findings and limits: Surviving recipient T cells and intrathymic progenitors accounted for some patients' high TCRbeta diversity at day 60. A year post-transplant, T-cell counts and diversity derived mostly from newly produced T cells. Reportedly, only several hundred clones from non-depleted graft cells drove alpha-beta T-cell counts at about two months.

The CDR3 spans 13 residues. Germline loops: CDR1 SEHNR, CDR2 FQNEAQ (reference sequence). V lost 5 bases, J lost 5 bases, and 13 bases lay in between. Preparation of the TCRbeta library was carried out with unique molecular identifiers. TCRdb re-called the PCR reads with MiXCR, one entry per CDR3 protein. The table has 200,000 to 250,000 distinct CDR3 sequences, around 8% seen once. This clonotype was recorded many times. Its target is unknown. This receptor was obtained from a male patient aged 10 to 17 who had a stem cell transplant for acute lymphoblastic leukemia, so the T cells may come from the graft donor. The rearrangement links TRBV7-9 to TRBJ2-7; tentatively, D is TRBD1 or TRBD2 (5 bases each). The material was PBMCs, mostly from graft donor cells, obtained 180 days after TCRalphabeta/CD19-depleted stem cell transplant. The CDR3 region is CASSHPVGDEQYF. CDR3 bases: TGTGCCAGCAGCCACCCGGTGGGGGACGAGCAGTACTTC.